This T cell receptor (beta chain) came from a study of PD-1 blockade in classical Hodgkin lymphoma. Germline V CDR1 and CDR2: SSHAT, FNYEAQ (reference sequence). CDR3 length: 15 residues. TCRdb's copy holds only in-frame clones and misses some; the assay was immunoSEQ multiplex PCR. The sample has fewer than 5,000 clones, around 66% seen once. Comment on this clone: At one end the junction does not follow the germline gene, possibly because of a read error.

This sample's time point: cycle 4 day 1 (C4D1), after five to seven weeks of nivolumab. All the patients suffered relapse after autologous stem cell transplantation, and brentuximab vedotin exposure differed. This specimen was peripheral blood mononuclear cells (PBMCs), taken before the fourth cycle of nivolumab. The chain links TRBV7-7 to TRBJ2-7, with 9 bases that match TRBD1. The origin of this receptor is a human donor with classical Hodgkin lymphoma. DNA of the CDR3: TGTGCTAGCAGCCCCGGGACAGGGAATCCCTACGAGCAGTACTTC. It translates to CASSPGTGNPYEQYF.